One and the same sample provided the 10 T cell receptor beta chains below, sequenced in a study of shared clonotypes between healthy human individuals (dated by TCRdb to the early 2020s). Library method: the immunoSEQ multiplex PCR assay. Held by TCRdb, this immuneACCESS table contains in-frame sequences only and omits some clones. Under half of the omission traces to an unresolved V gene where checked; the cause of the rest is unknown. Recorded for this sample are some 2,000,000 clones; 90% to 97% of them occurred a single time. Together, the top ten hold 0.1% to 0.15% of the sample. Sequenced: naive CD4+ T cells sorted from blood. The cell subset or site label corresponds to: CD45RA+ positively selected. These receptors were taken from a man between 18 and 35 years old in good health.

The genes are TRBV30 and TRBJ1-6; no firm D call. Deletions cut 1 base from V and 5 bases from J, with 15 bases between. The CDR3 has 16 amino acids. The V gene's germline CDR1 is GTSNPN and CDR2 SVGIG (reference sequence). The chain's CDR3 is CAWSGTGFWDNSPLHF. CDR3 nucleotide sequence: TGTGCCTGGAGTGGGACTGGTTTCTGGGATAATTCACCCCTCCACTTT.

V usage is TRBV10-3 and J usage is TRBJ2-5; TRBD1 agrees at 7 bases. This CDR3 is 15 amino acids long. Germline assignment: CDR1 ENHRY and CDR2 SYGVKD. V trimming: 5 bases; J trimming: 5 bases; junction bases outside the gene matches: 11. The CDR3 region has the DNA TGTGCCATCAGTTATGGCAGGGGGTATTTTGAGACCCAGTACTTC. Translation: CAISYGRGYFETQYF.

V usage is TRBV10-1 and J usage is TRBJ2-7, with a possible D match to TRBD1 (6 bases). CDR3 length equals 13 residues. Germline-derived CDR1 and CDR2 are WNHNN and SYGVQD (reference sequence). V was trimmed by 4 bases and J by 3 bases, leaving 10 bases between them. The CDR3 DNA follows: TGCGCCAGCAGTGGACAGGCTGGCTACGAGCAGTACTTC. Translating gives CASSGQAGYEQYF.

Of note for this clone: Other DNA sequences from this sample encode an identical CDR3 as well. In DNA, the CDR3 is TGCGCCAGCAGCTTAGGGACAACGAACACCGGGGAGCTGTTTTTT. Protein: CASSLGTTNTGELFF. The chain joins TRBV5-1 to TRBJ2-2, with D possibly being TRBD1 (6 bases). This CDR3 contains 15 residues. Trimming cost V 2 bases and J 0 bases, with 8 bases left between them. Germline-derived CDR1 and CDR2 are SGHRS and YFSETQ.

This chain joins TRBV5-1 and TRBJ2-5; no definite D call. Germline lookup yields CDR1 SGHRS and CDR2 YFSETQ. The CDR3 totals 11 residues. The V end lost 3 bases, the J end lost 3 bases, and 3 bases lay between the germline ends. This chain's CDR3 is CASSYKETQYF. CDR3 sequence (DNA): TGCGCCAGCAGCTACAAAGAGACCCAGTACTTC.

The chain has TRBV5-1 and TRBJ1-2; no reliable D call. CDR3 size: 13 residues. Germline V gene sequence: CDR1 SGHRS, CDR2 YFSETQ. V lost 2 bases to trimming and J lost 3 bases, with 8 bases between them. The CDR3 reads CASSLRADYGYTF. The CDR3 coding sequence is TGCGCCAGCAGCTTAAGGGCCGACTATGGCTACACCTTC.

The CDR3 DNA reads as TGTGCCAGCCTCCCAGGGACTCCGTATAATTCACCCCTCCACTTT. Translation: CASLPGTPYNSPLHF. V gene TRBV27 combines with J gene TRBJ1-6; perhaps TRBD1 as D (5 bases). V gave up 8 bases and J gave up 4 bases, with 15 bases separating them. CDR1 and CDR2 from the germline V gene are MNHEY and SMNVEV (reference sequence). This CDR3 region has 15 residues.

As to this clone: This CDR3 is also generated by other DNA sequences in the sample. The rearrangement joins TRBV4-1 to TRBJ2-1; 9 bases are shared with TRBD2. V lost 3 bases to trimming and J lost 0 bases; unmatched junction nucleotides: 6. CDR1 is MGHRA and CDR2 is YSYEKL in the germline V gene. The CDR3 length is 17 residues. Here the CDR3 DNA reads TGCGCCAGCAGCCAGGGACTAGCCGTAAGCTCCTACAATGAGCAGTTCTTC. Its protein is CASSQGLAVSSYNEQFF.

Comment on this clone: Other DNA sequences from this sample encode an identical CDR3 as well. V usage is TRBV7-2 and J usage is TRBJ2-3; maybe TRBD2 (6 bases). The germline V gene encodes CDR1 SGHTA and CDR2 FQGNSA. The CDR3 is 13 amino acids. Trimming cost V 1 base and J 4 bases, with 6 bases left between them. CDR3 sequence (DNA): TGTGCCAGCAGCTTAGGGAGGGCAGATACGCAGTATTTT. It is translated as CASSLGRADTQYF.

The CDR3 protein is CASSNKQGANTEAFF. The CDR3 nucleotides are TGTGCCAGCAGTAATAAACAGGGCGCTAACACTGAAGCTTTCTTT. The V call is TRBV6-6, the J call TRBJ1-1; D may be TRBD1 (6 bases). The CDR3 loop spans 15 amino acids. Trimming left V 5 bases short and J 2 bases short, with 15 bases between. Germline V gene data show CDR1 as MNHNY and CDR2 as SVGAGI (reference sequence).